These 24 T cell receptor beta chains share one sample of origin, sequenced in a study of molecular identifiers for immune sequencing clone quantification. TCRdb analysed the PCR reads with MiXCR anew, one entry per CDR3 protein. The sample has under 100,000 distinct CDR3 sequences, about 23% seen once. Sequenced sample: naive CD8+ T cells from blood, with Jurkat cell RNA spiked in. Specified subset: FACS-sorted CD8+CD4-CCR7+CD45RA+ naive T cells. These receptors all come from a human donor in good health. Some libraries in this study had Jurkat cell RNA spiked in.

This clonotype was seen at least ten times. V gene TRBV11-2 combines with J gene TRBJ2-5; TRBD2 might be the D (5 bases). The CDR3 is 14 amino acids. Per germline, CDR1 SGHAT and CDR2 FQNNGV. Deletions cut 4 bases from V and 4 bases from J, with 13 bases between. CDR3 protein: CASSSSFQPETQYF. The CDR3 bases are TGTGCCAGCAGCTCTAGCTTTCAGCCAGAGACCCAGTACTTC.

For this clonotype: A clone one base away is much larger, so this may be a read error. The chain is built from TRBV7-2 and TRBJ2-4, with D perhaps given as TRBD1 or TRBD2 (5 bases each). This CDR3 is built from 15 residues. Trimming cost V 5 bases and J 5 bases, with 16 bases left between them. Germline CDR1 and CDR2: SGHTA and FQGNSA. The CDR3 DNA follows: TGTGCCAGCAGCAACCCACGGGGACCAGAAAACATTCAGTACTTC. Translating gives CASSNPRGPENIQYF.

This clonotype was recorded at least ten times. The gene calls are TRBV29-1 and TRBJ2-7; the D gene could be TRBD1 or TRBD2 (5 bases each). The CDR3 consists of 14 residues. V gave up 1 base and J gave up 0 bases, with 10 bases separating them. CDR1 and CDR2 from the germline V gene are SQVTM and ANQGSEA. The CDR3 DNA sequence: TGCAGCGTTGAAGCCGGGACGGGCTCCTACGAGCAGTACTTC. Protein product: CSVEAGTGSYEQYF.

In its sample, this clonotype was seen a few times. The chain carries TRBV6-5 and TRBJ2-1, with a weak D call TRBD2 (5 bases). V lost 8 bases and J lost 3, with 11 bases in between. Per germline, CDR1 MNHEY and CDR2 SVGAGI. The CDR3 is 13 residues long. Here the CDR3 DNA reads TGTGCCAGCGGGCTAGCAGTCTACAATGAGCAGTTCTTC. Translated, it gives CASGLAVYNEQFF.

This clonotype was recorded at least ten times. CDR3 amino acids: CASSLNTEAFF. The CDR3 nucleotides are TGTGCCAGCAGCCTGAACACTGAAGCTTTCTTT. V gene TRBV7-2 combines with J gene TRBJ1-1; no reliable D call. Between the trimmed V and J ends, which lost 5 bases and 0 bases, there was a span of 1 base. Germline loops: CDR1 SGHTA, CDR2 FQGNSA. The CDR3 length is 11 residues.

With respect to this clonotype: A much larger clone differs from this one at a single base, so this may be a read error. This chain connects TRBV5-5 to TRBJ2-3; tentatively, D is TRBD1 (5 bases). The V end was cut by 0 bases, the J end by 8 bases, with 19 bases between. This CDR3 has 16 amino acids. Germline-derived CDR1 and CDR2 are SGHKS and YYEKEE (reference sequence). CDR3 in DNA: TGTGCCAGCAGCTTGGGTTGGACATCAGAGGCAGGTACGCAGTATTTT. Translating gives CASSLGWTSEAGTQYF.

This clonotype has a handful of counts. The V and J genes are TRBV5-4 and TRBJ2-2, with 9 bases fitting TRBD2. The V gene's germline CDR1 is SGHNT and CDR2 YYREEE (reference sequence). Unmatched junction bases numbered 4, after V lost 0 bases and J lost 4 bases. The length of the CDR3 is 16 residues. The CDR3 region has the DNA TGTGCCAGCAGCTTGGGGCTAGCGGGACCCACCGGGGAGCTGTTTTTT. This codes for CASSLGLAGPTGELFF.

This clonotype was seen repeatedly, ten times or more. The chain combines TRBV30 with TRBJ2-3; D is uncertain. Per the germline V gene, CDR1 is GTSNPN and CDR2 is SVGIG (reference sequence). The CDR3 covers 11 residues. The ends were cut back, 4 bases at V and 6 bases at J, with 8 bases in the middle. CDR3 protein: CAWMWADTQYF. CDR3 coding DNA: TGTGCCTGGATGTGGGCTGATACGCAGTATTTT.

The chain couples TRBV12-3 or TRBV12-4 to TRBJ2-7; D possibly corresponds to TRBD2 (6 bases). V was pared by 4 bases and J by 5 bases, with 15 bases between. The CDR3 is 14 residues long. In DNA form, the CDR3 reads TGTGCCAGCAGTTCTACCGGGACTTCAGACGAGCAGTACTTC. It is translated as CASSSTGTSDEQYF.

This clonotype occurred many times. This chain connects TRBV5-4 to TRBJ2-7; D uncertain. The germline V gene has CDR1 SGHNT and CDR2 YYREEE (reference sequence). The CDR3 loop spans 13 amino acids. The V and J ends lost 4 bases and 3 bases respectively, with 11 bases between them. The CDR3 coding sequence is TGTGCCAGCAGCATGTTAGCCGACTACGAGCAGTACTTC. Translation gives CASSMLADYEQYF.

In this sample, this clonotype turned up a few times. The rearrangement links TRBV5-4 to TRBJ2-4; 12 nucleotides align to TRBD2. V lost 5 bases and J lost 6; bases outside the gene matches: 6. Germline V gene data show CDR1 as SGHNT and CDR2 as YYREEE (reference sequence). CDR3 length: 15 amino acids. DNA of the CDR3: TGTGCCAGCAGTCCCGGACTAGCGGGATTAAACATTCAGTACTTC. Its translation is CASSPGLAGLNIQYF.

The CDR3 DNA reads as TGTGCCAGCAGCCAAATGAGGGGCCCTAGCACAGATACGCAGTATTTT. Protein product: CASSQMRGPSTDTQYF. The rearrangement links TRBV7-8 to TRBJ2-3; D might be TRBD1 or TRBD2, each matching 5 bases. V was cut by 5 bases and J by 0 bases, with 15 bases left in between. The CDR3 consists of 16 residues. CDR1 SGHVS and CDR2 FQNEAQ come from the germline V gene.

This clonotype showed up many times. V usage is TRBV29-1 and J usage is TRBJ2-1; 10 bases agree with TRBD2. Germline V lookup: CDR1 SQVTM, CDR2 ANQGSEA. The CDR3 is made up of 18 amino acids. V shed 4 bases, J shed 8 bases, and the junction held 20 bases outside the gene matches. This chain's CDR3 is CSVARYTLAGASTDEQFF. The CDR3 bases are TGCAGCGTTGCCCGATACACTCTAGCGGGGGCCTCTACGGATGAGCAGTTCTTC.

As for this clonotype: One junction end does not reproduce the germline sequence, and a read error may be involved. The genes are TRBV15 and TRBJ2-1, with 10 positions matching TRBD1. This CDR3 is built from 16 residues. In germline, CDR1 is LNHNV, CDR2 YYDKDF (reference sequence). DNA for the CDR3: TGTGACACCAGCAGAGCGGTTGGACAGGGGGTCAATGAGCAGTTCTTC. It specifies CDTSRAVGQGVNEQFF.

At least ten counts were recorded for this clonotype. The chain links TRBV19 to TRBJ1-1; perhaps TRBD1 as D (5 bases). Trimming took 7 bases from V and 1 from J, leaving 13 bases between them. The CDR3 contains 14 residues. Germline V gene lookup returns CDR1 LNHDA and CDR2 SQIVND (reference sequence). CDR3 in DNA: TGTGCCAGTACCCAAGGGGCCCCGAACACTGAAGCTTTCTTT. Amino acid sequence: CASTQGAPNTEAFF.

This clonotype has at least ten counts. The rearrangement uses TRBV2 and TRBJ1-1, with D hard to call. The CDR3 extends over 17 amino acids. The germline V gene has CDR1 SNHLY and CDR2 FYNNEI. V was trimmed by 5 bases and J by 1 base, leaving 20 bases between them. The chain's CDR3 is CASSNDPEVVQNTEAFF. The CDR3 DNA is TGTGCCAGCAGTAACGACCCCGAGGTAGTTCAGAACACTGAAGCTTTCTTT.

This sequence joins TRBV6-5 and TRBJ2-5; possibly TRBD2 for D (7 bases). The V and J ends lost 8 bases and 5 bases respectively, with 15 bases between them. The CDR3 length is 13 residues. Germline CDR1 and CDR2: MNHEY and SVGAGI. DNA for the CDR3: TGTGCCAGCCGAACAGGGAGGGTGGAGACCCAGTACTTC. Translating it yields CASRTGRVETQYF.

This chain joins TRBV19 and TRBJ2-3; TRBD2 matches at 9 bases. In germline, CDR1 is LNHDA, CDR2 SQIVND (reference sequence). CDR3 length: 15 residues. The trim removed 10 bases at V and 3 bases at J, leaving 11 bases unmatched. This CDR3 reads CATSPGRGGTDTQYF. CDR3 coding DNA: TGTGCCACCTCTCCGGGGCGGGGGGGAACAGATACGCAGTATTTT.

The table lists this clonotype with many counts. The CDR3 nucleotides are TGTGCCAGCAGCTACCCGGTACCGGACAGGACGAAGGGCTACGAGCAGTACTTC. This translates into CASSYPVPDRTKGYEQYF. The chain joins TRBV7-9 to TRBJ2-7; TRBD1 agrees at 7 bases. The V and J ends lost 4 bases and 3 bases, in that order; junction bases with no gene match: 18. The length of the CDR3 is 18 residues. Germline V gives CDR1 SEHNR, CDR2 FQNEAQ (reference sequence). The variable domain in full, completed from reference TRBV7-9 and TRBJ2-7, reads DTGVSQNPRHKITKRGQNVTFRCDPISEHNRLYWYRQTLGQGPEFLTYFQNEAQLEKSRLLSDRFSAERPKGSFSTLEIQRTEQGDSAMYLCASSYPVPDRTKGYEQYFGPGTRLTVT.

The sample holds many counts of this clonotype. The rearrangement joins TRBV6-1 to TRBJ1-5; no reliable D call. With 2 bases removed from V and 2 bases from J, the gap between germline ends came to 10 bases. CDR1 MNHNS and CDR2 SASEGT come from the germline V gene. The CDR3 extends over 15 amino acids. The CDR3 region is CASSENPGGNQPQHF. The CDR3 region has the DNA TGTGCCAGCAGTGAAAATCCCGGGGGCAATCAGCCCCAGCATTTT.

This clonotype has at least ten counts. The gene calls are TRBV16 and TRBJ1-3; D is uncertain. Trimming removed 4 bases at V and 2 bases at J, with 12 bases between. The CDR3 covers 15 residues. Germline loops: CDR1 KGHSY, CDR2 FQNENV. The CDR3: CASSPGPYTGNTIYF. In nucleotides, the CDR3 is TGTGCCAGCAGCCCCGGGCCTTATACTGGAAACACCATATATTTT.

With regard to this clonotype: One end of the junction does not line up with germline, which may come from a read error. The J gene is TRBJ2-5, the V gene TRBV13; 7 positions match TRBD2. Germline CDR1 is PRHDT and CDR2 is FYEKMQ (reference sequence). The CDR3 is 17 amino acids. CDR3 region: CASSLQLVGGYQEPQYF. CDR3 nucleotides: TGTGCCAGCAGCTTACAACTAGTGGGGGGGTACCAAGAGCCCCAGTACTTC.

As regards this clonotype: A much larger clone differs by one base, so this may be a read error. The V gene is TRBV14, the J gene TRBJ2-7, with 9 bases that match TRBD2. Per the germline V gene, CDR1 is SGHDN and CDR2 is FVKESK. This CDR3 has 14 residues. The ends lost 2 bases at V and 7 bases at J; junction bases unmatched: 6. The CDR3 loop reads CASSQLAGVQEQYF. The CDR3, as DNA: TGTGCCAGCAGCCAATTAGCGGGAGTACAAGAGCAGTACTTC.

The chain carries TRBV20-1 and TRBJ1-1; tentative D call: TRBD1 (5 bases). V lost 0 bases and J 1 base, leaving 12 bases between the germline ends. The CDR3 loop spans 15 amino acids. Germline loops: CDR1 DFQATT, CDR2 SNEGSKA (reference sequence). CDR3 loop: CSAREIYGQNTEAFF. In DNA form, the CDR3 reads TGCAGTGCTAGAGAAATCTACGGACAGAACACTGAAGCTTTCTTT.